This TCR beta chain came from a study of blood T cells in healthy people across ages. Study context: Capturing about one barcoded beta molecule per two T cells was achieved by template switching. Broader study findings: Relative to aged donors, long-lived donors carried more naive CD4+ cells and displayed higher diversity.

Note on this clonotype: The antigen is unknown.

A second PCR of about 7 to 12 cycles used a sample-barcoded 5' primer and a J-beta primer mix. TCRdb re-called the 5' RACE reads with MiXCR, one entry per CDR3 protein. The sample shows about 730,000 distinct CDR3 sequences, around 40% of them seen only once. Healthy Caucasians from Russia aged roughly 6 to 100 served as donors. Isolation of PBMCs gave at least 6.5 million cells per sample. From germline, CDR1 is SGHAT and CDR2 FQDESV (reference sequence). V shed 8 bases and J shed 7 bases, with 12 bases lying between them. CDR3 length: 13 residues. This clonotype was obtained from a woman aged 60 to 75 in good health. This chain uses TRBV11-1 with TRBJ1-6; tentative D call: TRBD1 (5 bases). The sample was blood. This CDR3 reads CASGGDGNSPLHF. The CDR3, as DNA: TGTGCCAGCGGCGGGGACGGAAATTCACCCCTCCACTTT.